This T cell receptor (beta chain) was obtained from a study of T cells in Graves' hyperthyroidism and ophthalmopathy. Study details: Peripheral blood specimens were obtained at initial diagnosis, prior to any treatment.

RNA transcripts provided the source from which TCR beta CDR3 regions were amplified. Primed by the HTBI set, a first-round RT-PCR was run on the TCR CDR3. TCRdb ran MiXCR on the multiplex PCR reads and lists one entry per CDR3 protein. The repertoire holds around 290,000 distinct CDR3 sequences, with over 15% as singletons. This clonotype was counted ten times or more. As yet, its antigen is unknown. The ends were cut back, 10 bases at V and 0 bases at J, with 20 bases in the middle. CDR1 and CDR2 (germline): MNHNS, SASEGT. CDR3 length: 16 amino acids. Study results and caveats: Researchers report that a 13 V-J model separated ophthalmopathy from stable hyperthyroidism.

This TCR was sampled from a woman aged 55-69 years with Graves' ophthalmopathy. The specimen sequenced was blood. This chain links TRBV6-1 with TRBJ2-3, with TRBD1 as a possible D gene (5 bases). The CDR3 sequence is CATHRVGHSSTDTQYF. CDR3 sequence (DNA): TGTGCCACTCATCGGGTTGGACACTCAAGCACAGATACGCAGTATTTT.